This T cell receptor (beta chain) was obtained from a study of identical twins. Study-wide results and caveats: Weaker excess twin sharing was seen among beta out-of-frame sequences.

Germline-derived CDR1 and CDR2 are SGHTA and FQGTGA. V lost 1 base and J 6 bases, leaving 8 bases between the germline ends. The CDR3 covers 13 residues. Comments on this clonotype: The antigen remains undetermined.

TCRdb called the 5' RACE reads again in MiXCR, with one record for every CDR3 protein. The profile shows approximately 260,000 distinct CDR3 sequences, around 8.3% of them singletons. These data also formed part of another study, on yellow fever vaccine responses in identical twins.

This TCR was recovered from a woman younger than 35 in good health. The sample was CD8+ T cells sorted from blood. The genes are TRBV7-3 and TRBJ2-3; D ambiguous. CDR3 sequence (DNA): TGTGCCAGCAGCTTAATAGGACCCGATACGCAGTATTTT. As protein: CASSLIGPDTQYF.